This TCR beta chain was recovered during a study of technical replicates of blood from a few donors (dated 2017 in TCRdb). Receptor amplification or capture employed the immunoSEQ multiplex PCR assay. This immuneACCESS table, as held by TCRdb, lists in-frame sequences with V and J called but not all clones. Of the missing ones, under half trace to an unresolved V gene in checked studies; the others have no known cause. The table for this sample lists 60,000 to 80,000 clones; roughly 93% of them were counted only once. The top ten clones comprise roughly 0.4% of the sample. As concerns this clone: Its recognized antigen is unknown. It has no much larger one-base neighbor in the sample; base qualities were not kept.

Including the terminal cysteine and phenylalanine, the CDR3 comprises 16 residues. Left in the record is the CDR3 DNA by itself, 48 bases read in frame from the first base. Between the V and J ends, shortened by 4 bases and 6 bases respectively, the junction contains 18 bases. Per the germline V gene, MNHNS is the CDR1 and SASEGT is the CDR2. This TCR derives from a human donor in good health. Specimen: T cells isolated from PBMCs. The chain was built from TRBV6-1 and TRBJ2-2; the best D guess is TRBD2, with 6 bases matching. The sequence in DNA is TGTGCCAGCAGTGGTCCTCTGGGGGGACCAGCCGGGGAGCTGTTTTTT. This encodes CASSGPLGGPAGELFF.